This record looks at one T cell receptor beta chain sequence and its context. What it binds is not known. The CDR3 extends over 13 amino acids. Germline-derived CDR1 and CDR2 are WSHSY and SAAADI. V shed 0 bases and J shed 8 bases, with 10 bases lying between them. The data stem from a study of shared clonotypes between healthy human individuals. Study-wide results and caveats: Relative to clonotypes present in all four donors, those not shared had lower generation probabilities.

In the CD4+ fraction, cells were divided into CD45RA+ naive and CD45RA-negative memory subsets. Genomic DNA of each subset was evenly split across several immunoSEQ plates. TCRdb's copy holds only in-frame clones and misses some; the assay was immunoSEQ multiplex PCR. The data contain about 520,000 clones, more than 95% of them seen just once; the ten biggest clones take up about 0.06%. Sequenced: naive CD4+ T cells sorted from blood. Sample subset: CD45RA+ positively selected. This sequence was found in a woman aged 30 to 39 in good health. The genes are TRBV10-2 and TRBJ1-1, with D unclear. The CDR3 sequence: CASSESGILEAFF. In nucleotides, the CDR3 is TGCGCCAGCAGTGAGTCTGGTATTTTGGAAGCTTTCTTT.